The subject of this entry is one T cell receptor (beta chain). The antigen this receptor binds is unknown. Base quality data are lacking; no much larger clone is found one base away. This record comes from a study of blood T cell repertoires in COVID-19 (dated by TCRdb to the early 2020s). A note on the overall study: Samples covering the acute and convalescent phases of COVID-19 were provided by collaborators in the United States, Italy and Spain. The material from the prospective study consisted of cDNA or gDNA derived from T cells, B-cell-depleted T cells, or PBMCs. Subjects who had been exposed to COVID-19, were actively infected with it, or had recovered from it provided the deeply sampled blood TCRbeta repertoires that made up the dataset. The repertoires were released in a freely available public database meant as a resource for research on the immune response to SARS-CoV-2. Samples were obtained from the ongoing ImmuneRACE study (first 160 participants) and from roughly 1,300 subjects provided by 6 global collaborators. A de-identified subject ID, COVID-19 status, age in years and sex were almost always included in the sample metadata. Where HLA class I and class II types were available, the types were taken from metadata supplied by the sample provider, not from assay-based typing. What the work shows at the level of the full study, not this receptor alone: How much clinical and demographic metadata was included differed by source and by participant, and the metadata was provided uncurated.

The immunoSEQ Assay, a bias-controlled multiplex PCR, was used to amplify TCRbeta CDR3 regions from genomic DNA. As for how the authors treated the data: Within the assay, amplification of reference gene primers was used to estimate how many nucleated cells each sample contained. To quantify the absolute abundance of each unique TCRbeta CDR3 rearrangement, sequence reads were collapsed and filtered. For each sample, productive Simpson clonality was calculated by taking the square root of Simpson's diversity index across productive rearrangements. TCRdb obtained this table from immuneACCESS and retained in-frame rearrangements with V and J assigned. These tables miss some clones; where compared with another copy, unresolved V genes account for less than half of the shortfall, and the remainder is unexplained. V and J calls and clone size are those listed in that table; D and trimming were worked out from the DNA. This sample lists fewer than 200,000 clones; 82% were detected once. The leading ten clones occupy about 7.8% of the sample.

One collaborating source in Seattle enrolled patients during active infection and followed them longitudinally through the course of disease. Each collaborating institution followed its own protocols to collect whole blood in K2EDTA tubes. For TCRbeta analysis, collaborators shipped samples in one of three forms: frozen whole blood, isolated PBMCs, or DNA extracted from either of those sample types. CDR1 and CDR2, looked up from the germline V gene (reference sequence), are WNHNN and SYGVQD. The CDR3 runs 15 residues from the cysteine to the phenylalanine. The retained sequence is limited to the CDR3, 45 bases, with the frame set at the first base. At the junction V is shortened by 6 bases and J by 7 bases; bases outside the gene matches: 7.

The chain couples TRBV10-1 to TRBJ2-2; 11 bases in the junction line up with TRBD1. This receptor was taken from a woman between 55 and 75 years old with COVID-19, enrolled during active disease. The sequenced sample was peripheral blood. The CDR3 loop reads CASSRDRGVGGELFF. The bases read TGCGCCAGCAGCCGGGACAGGGGGGTAGGCGGGGAGCTGTTTTTT.